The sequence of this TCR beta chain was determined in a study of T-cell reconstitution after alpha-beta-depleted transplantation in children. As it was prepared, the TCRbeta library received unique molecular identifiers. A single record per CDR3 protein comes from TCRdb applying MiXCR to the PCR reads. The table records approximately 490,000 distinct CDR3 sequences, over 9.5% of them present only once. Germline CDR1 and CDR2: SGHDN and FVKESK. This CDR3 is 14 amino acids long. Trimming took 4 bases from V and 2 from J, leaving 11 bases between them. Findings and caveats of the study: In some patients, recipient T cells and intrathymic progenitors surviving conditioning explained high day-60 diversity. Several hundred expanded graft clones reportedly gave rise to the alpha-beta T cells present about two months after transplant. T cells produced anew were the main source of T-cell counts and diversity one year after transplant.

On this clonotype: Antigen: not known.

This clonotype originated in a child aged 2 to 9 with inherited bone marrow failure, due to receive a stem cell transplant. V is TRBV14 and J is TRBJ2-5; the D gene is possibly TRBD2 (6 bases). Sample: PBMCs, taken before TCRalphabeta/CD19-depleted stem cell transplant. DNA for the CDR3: TGTGCCAGCAGCCTCTCCGGGAGACAAGAGACCCAGTACTTC. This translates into CASSLSGRQETQYF.